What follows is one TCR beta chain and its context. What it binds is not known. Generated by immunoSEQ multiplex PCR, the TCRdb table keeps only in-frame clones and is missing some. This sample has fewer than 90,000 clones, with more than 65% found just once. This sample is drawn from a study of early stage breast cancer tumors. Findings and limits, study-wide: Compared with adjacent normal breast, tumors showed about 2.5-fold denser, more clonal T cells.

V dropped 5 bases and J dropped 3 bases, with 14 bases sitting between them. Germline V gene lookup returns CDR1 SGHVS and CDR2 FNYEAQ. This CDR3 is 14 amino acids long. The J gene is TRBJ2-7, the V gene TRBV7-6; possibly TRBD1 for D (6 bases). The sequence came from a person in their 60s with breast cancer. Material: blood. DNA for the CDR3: TGTGCCAGCAGCCCCTTACAGGGTGGCTACGAGCAGTACTTC. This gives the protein CASSPLQGGYEQYF.